The T cell receptor beta chain described here comes from a study of T cells in tuberculosis. Study-level background: In South Africa, adults with active tuberculosis were compared with IGRA-negative and latently infected IGRA-positive adolescents. Within 7 days of starting treatment, or before, PBMC were stored.

The CDR3 is 15 residues long. The germline gives CDR1 LNHNV, CDR2 YYDKDF (reference sequence). V shed 0 bases, J shed 7 bases, and the junction held 9 bases outside the gene matches. In the case of this clone: Its target is unknown.

The data were produced by immunoSEQ multiplex PCR, yet TCRdb's version contains in-frame clones alone and is incomplete. Of about 22,000 clones in the sample, roughly 88% were seen once. Study-wide results and limits: A GMM-specific repertoire classifier reached around 85% accuracy, AUROC approximately 0.9.

Indicated time point: new active TB diagnosis, blood taken before or within 7 days of starting treatment. Positive smear microscopy and/or M. tuberculosis culture confirmed active disease. The sample was PBMCs, taken at tuberculosis diagnosis. The V and J genes are TRBV15 and TRBJ2-7, with 7 bases that match TRBD1. The origin of this receptor is an adult with tuberculosis. CDR3: CATSRDLAGGKEQYF. CDR3 coding DNA: TGTGCCACCAGCAGAGATCTGGCAGGGGGTAAAGAGCAGTACTTC.